These 30 T cell receptor beta chains were all obtained from the same sample, sequenced in a study of breast tumors, draining lymph nodes, adjacent tissues. The lymph nodes were axillary draining lymph nodes from breast cancer patients. TCRdb re-called the multiplex PCR reads with MiXCR, one entry per CDR3 protein. This table holds 200,000 to 250,000 distinct CDR3 sequences, approximately 30% found once. What was sequenced was axillary lymph node tissue. Receptors were obtained from a female donor with breast cancer. Some clones in this sample may be carry-over from other donors' samples.

The gene calls are TRBV19 and TRBJ1-2, with 8 positions matching TRBD1. CDR3 size: 21 residues. Germline V lookup: CDR1 LNHDA, CDR2 SQIVND (reference sequence). Trimming cost V 3 bases and J 2 bases; bases outside gene matches: 23. The CDR3 DNA is TGTGCCAGTAGTATTCTGATAGCGAACACCGGGGAGCCAGGGGGCAACTATGGCTACACCTTC. Translating gives CASSILIANTGEPGGNYGYTF.

This clonotype was seen ten or more times. The J gene is TRBJ2-7, the V gene TRBV28; 9 nucleotides align to TRBD1. With V trimmed by 9 bases and J by 3 bases, 9 bases remained unmatched. The CDR3 contains 14 residues. Germline V CDR1 and CDR2: MDHEN, SYDVKM. The CDR3 region is CASSVGTGNYEQYF. CDR3 nucleotide sequence: TGTGCCAGTTCCGTAGGGACAGGGAACTACGAGCAGTACTTC.

This clonotype was counted ten times or more. The V call is TRBV20-1, the J call TRBJ2-2, with 10 bases fitting TRBD2. CDR1 is DFQATT, CDR2 SNEGSKA, per germline (reference sequence). V trimming: 0 bases; J trimming: 0 bases; junction bases outside the gene matches: 4. The CDR3 length is 17 residues. The DNA for the CDR3 is TGCAGTGCTAGAGAACGAGCGGGAGGGCCGAACACCGGGGAGCTGTTTTTT. This sequence encodes CSARERAGGPNTGELFF.

Turning to this clonotype: This may come from a read error, since a much larger clone is one base off. J is TRBJ2-7 and V is TRBV6-5; no firm D call. This CDR3 has 12 amino acids. V shed 4 bases and J shed 6 bases, with 10 bases lying between them. The germline V gene encodes CDR1 MNHEY and CDR2 SVGAGI. CDR3 residues: CASSSRSFEQYF. In DNA, the CDR3 is TGTGCCAGCAGTTCCAGATCATTCGAGCAGTACTTC.

This clonotype was recorded many times. The chain carries TRBV12-3 or TRBV12-4 and TRBJ2-7, with 8 nucleotides matching TRBD2. The trim removed 6 bases at V and 2 bases at J, leaving 3 bases unmatched. The CDR3 extends over 13 amino acids. The CDR3 is CASSFGGAYEQYF. CDR3 sequence (DNA): TGTGCCAGCAGCTTCGGGGGGGCCTACGAGCAGTACTTC.

In its sample, this clonotype was seen many times. The junction shows a germline mismatch at one end, possibly a read error. The J gene is TRBJ2-3, the V gene TRBV6-5; the D gene could be TRBD1 or TRBD2 (6 bases each). The length of the CDR3 is 16 residues. Germline V gene sequence: CDR1 MNHEY, CDR2 SVGAGI. CDR3 amino acids: CASSHSGAGTSYTQYF. CDR3 sequence (DNA): TGTGCCAGCAGTCACTCGGGGGCTGGGACGTCGTATACGCAGTATTTT.

This clonotype was found a few times. A much bigger clone sits one base away, suggesting this may be a read error. The chain links TRBV12-3 or TRBV12-4 to TRBJ2-3; either TRBD1 or TRBD2 may fit D (5 bases each). Trimming took off 5 bases at V and 0 bases at J, with 9 bases between the two ends. The CDR3 is made up of 14 amino acids. The CDR3 reads CASSPWGSTDTQYF. DNA for the CDR3: TGTGCCAGCAGTCCTTGGGGGAGCACAGATACGCAGTATTTT.

The chain joins TRBV11-2 to TRBJ2-7; 8 bases fit TRBD2. Germline trimming cut 1 base from V and 4 bases from J; bases unmatched to any gene: 6. Germline-derived CDR1 and CDR2 are SGHAT and FQNNGV. This CDR3 has 15 amino acids. The DNA for the CDR3 is TGTGCCAGCAGCTTAGGAGCGGGAGCGTGGTACGAGCAGTACTTC. It yields the protein CASSLGAGAWYEQYF.

This clonotype was counted at least ten times. The rearrangement joins TRBV18 to TRBJ2-3; the D gene is possibly TRBD2 (5 bases). Germline CDR1 KGHSH, CDR2 LQKENI. The CDR3 loop spans 13 amino acids. V dropped 1 base and J dropped 5 bases, with 7 bases sitting between them. CDR3 nucleotide sequence: TGTGCCAGCTCACCACGTAGCGTAGATACGCAGTATTTT. This translates into CASSPRSVDTQYF.

This clonotype was observed a handful of times. The CDR3 DNA is TGTGCCAGCAGTCCCAGGGGTGGGGGAGAAAAACTGTTTTTT. Protein: CASSPRGGGEKLFF. The chain links TRBV6-5 to TRBJ1-4; the D gene is possibly TRBD1 (6 bases). The CDR3 is 14 residues long. Trimming cost V 5 bases and J 8 bases, with 15 bases left between them. CDR1 and CDR2 (germline): MNHEY, SVGAGI.

The DNA for the CDR3 is TGTGCCAGCAGCCAAGGACGGGCAGATACGCAGTATTTT. Protein product: CASSQGRADTQYF. The chain couples TRBV4-2 to TRBJ2-3; D not certain. This CDR3 spans 13 amino acids. Trimming left V 1 base short and J 4 bases short, with 6 bases between. Per the germline V gene, CDR1 is LGHNA and CDR2 is YNFKEQ.

In this sample, this clonotype turned up many times. This chain joins TRBV24-1 and TRBJ2-3, with a possible D match to TRBD2 (5 bases). V dropped 0 bases and J dropped 5 bases, with 11 bases sitting between them. Germline V gene data show CDR1 as KGHDR and CDR2 as SFDVKD. This CDR3 region has 15 residues. The CDR3 is CATSDLHVGIDTQYF. Here the CDR3 DNA reads TGTGCCACCAGTGATTTGCATGTCGGGATAGATACGCAGTATTTT.

This clonotype was picked up many times. The V and J genes are TRBV6-1 and TRBJ2-3; possible D gene TRBD1, 6 bases. Germline CDR1 and CDR2: MNHNS and SASEGT. CDR3 length: 13 amino acids. The V end lost 3 bases, the J end lost 4 bases, and 8 bases lay between the germline ends. CDR3 nucleotides: TGTGCCAGCAGTGACAGGGGACCAGATACGCAGTATTTT. Its protein is CASSDRGPDTQYF.

Concerning this clonotype itself: This may be a read error, as it is one base from a much larger clone. The chain couples TRBV6-2 or TRBV6-3 to TRBJ2-7, with 9 bases that match TRBD1. This CDR3 has 15 amino acids. CDR1 MNHEY and CDR2 SVGEGT come from the germline V gene. V lost 6 bases, J lost 6 bases, and 12 bases stayed unmatched. CDR3 protein: CASSRIGQGTCEQYF. The CDR3 DNA follows: TGTGCCAGCAGCCGCATAGGACAGGGGACCTGCGAGCAGTACTTC.

This chain joins TRBV5-1 and TRBJ1-4; D gene unclear. The V gene's germline CDR1 is SGHRS and CDR2 YFSETQ. Deletions cut 2 bases from V and 6 bases from J, with 14 bases between. CDR3 length: 15 amino acids. CDR3 sequence reads: CASSLEGAADEKLFF. Here the CDR3 DNA reads TGCGCCAGCAGCTTAGAGGGAGCGGCAGATGAAAAACTGTTTTTT. Variable domain in full (rest from reference TRBV5-1 and TRBJ1-4): KAGVTQTPRYLIKTRGQQVTLSCSPISGHRSVSWYQQTPGQGLQFLFEYFSETQRNKGNFPGRFSGRQFSNSRSEMNVSTLELGDSALYLCASSLEGAADEKLFFGSGTQLSVL.

This clonotype was seen only a few times. The rearrangement joins TRBV12-3 or TRBV12-4 to TRBJ2-1, with D possibly being TRBD2 (6 bases). CDR3 length: 15 residues. The V end lost 6 bases, the J end lost 9 bases, and 21 bases lay between the germline ends. The CDR3 sequence is CASSQPGTPSREQFF. The DNA for the CDR3 is TGTGCCAGCAGCCAACCCGGGACTCCCTCGCGTGAGCAGTTCTTC.

This clonotype was counted at least ten times. The chain combines TRBV7-9 with TRBJ1-6; no definite D call. Germline-derived CDR1 and CDR2 are SEHNR and FQNEAQ (reference sequence). Deletions cut 1 base from V and 5 bases from J, with 6 bases between. CDR3 length: 14 residues. The CDR3 protein is CASSLGRDNSPLHF. CDR3 sequence (DNA): TGTGCCAGCAGCTTAGGGCGGGATAATTCACCCCTCCACTTT.

V is TRBV6-6 and J is TRBJ2-6; D is perhaps TRBD1 (5 bases). V lost 5 bases and J 0 bases, leaving 11 bases between the germline ends. The CDR3 runs to 16 residues. Germline assignment: CDR1 MNHNY and CDR2 SVGAGI (reference sequence). CDR3 bases: TGTGCCAGCAGTCACAGGAAGAGCTCTGGGGCCAACGTCCTGACTTTC. The encoded protein is CASSHRKSSGANVLTF.

This clonotype appeared many times. This chain joins TRBV30 and TRBJ1-5; 9 bases are shared with TRBD1. V dropped 0 bases and J dropped 7; count of bases not matched to a gene: 4. Germline V CDR1 and CDR2: GTSNPN, SVGIG (reference sequence). This CDR3 region has 14 residues. DNA of the CDR3: TGTGCCTGGAGTGTGGGGACAGGGAACCAGCCCCAGCATTTT. This gives the protein CAWSVGTGNQPQHF.

This clonotype was seen more than once but under ten times. The chain recombines TRBV6-2 or TRBV6-3 with TRBJ2-1; no reliable D call. Germline CDR1 and CDR2: MNHEY and SVGEGT. This CDR3 is built from 15 residues. V lost 2 bases to trimming and J lost 3 bases, with 11 bases between them. For the CDR3, the DNA is TGTGCCAGCAGTTACGGGCCGGATTACTACAATGAGCAGTTCTTC. Protein product: CASSYGPDYYNEQFF.

This clonotype was counted ten times or more. For the CDR3, the DNA is TGTGCCTGCCCAAAGAGGGCGAACACCGGGGAGCTGTTTTTT. This codes for CACPKRANTGELFF. The chain links TRBV30 to TRBJ2-2; D is perhaps TRBD2 (5 bases). CDR1 and CDR2 from the germline V gene are GTSNPN and SVGIG (reference sequence). This CDR3 contains 14 residues. With 6 bases removed from V and 0 bases from J, the gap between germline ends came to 11 bases. Complete variable domain (other parts from reference TRBV30 and TRBJ2-2): SQTIHQWPATLVQPVGSPLSLECTVEGTSNPNLYWYRQAAGRGLQLLFYSVGIGQISSEVPQNLSASRPQDRQFILSSKKLLLSDSGFYLCACPKRANTGELFFGEGSRLTVL.

Concerning this clonotype itself: This may stem from a read error, because a much larger clone lies one nucleotide away. The chain recombines TRBV20-1 with TRBJ2-7; D not resolved. Germline values: CDR1 DFQATT, CDR2 SNEGSKA (reference sequence). The CDR3 loop spans 14 amino acids. The germline V and J ends were trimmed by 0 bases and 6 bases, with 15 bases remaining between them. CDR3 in DNA: TGCAGTGCTAGAGACGGCAGCTCGCCGCCCGAGCAGTACTTC. Translated, it gives CSARDGSSPPEQYF.

The chain couples TRBV5-1 to TRBJ1-2; D may be TRBD1 (5 bases). The length of the CDR3 is 16 residues. V lost 0 bases and J 0 bases, leaving 12 bases between the germline ends. Germline CDR1 reads SGHRS; CDR2 reads YFSETQ. The CDR3 is CASSLEWGDPNYGYTF. The CDR3 coding sequence is TGCGCCAGCAGCTTGGAATGGGGGGACCCTAACTATGGCTACACCTTC.

This clonotype showed up just a few times. A much bigger clone sits one base away, suggesting this may be a read error. V usage is TRBV30 and J usage is TRBJ2-5, with TRBD2 matching over 10 bases. The germline V gene has CDR1 GTSNPN and CDR2 SVGIG (reference sequence). This CDR3 contains 14 residues. The CDR3 reads CVWSPSSGRETQYF. CDR3 in DNA: TGTGTCTGGAGCCCCTCTAGCGGGAGAGAGACCCAGTACTTC.

This clonotype was seen many times. J is TRBJ2-1 and V is TRBV5-4, with D tentatively TRBD2 (6 bases). Germline lookup yields CDR1 SGHNT and CDR2 YYREEE (reference sequence). Trimming took off 4 bases at V and 3 bases at J, with 14 bases between the two ends. This CDR3 spans 15 amino acids. In nucleotides, the CDR3 is TGTGCCAGCAGCCCAGGGACTCCGGGCTACAATGAGCAGTTCTTC. Its protein is CASSPGTPGYNEQFF.

V usage is TRBV6-1 and J usage is TRBJ2-3; 7 bases align to TRBD1. The CDR3 contains 15 residues. V trimming: 4 bases; J trimming: 0 bases; junction bases outside the gene matches: 4. Germline CDR1 is MNHNS and CDR2 is SASEGT. CDR3 loop: CASSARGRSTDTQYF. The CDR3 DNA reads TGTGCCAGCAGTGCCAGGGGGAGAAGCACAGATACGCAGTATTTT.

Points on this clonotype: One end of the junction varies from germline; a read error may be responsible. The chain couples TRBV11-2 to TRBJ2-3; no clear D. Germline lookup yields CDR1 SGHAT and CDR2 FQNNGV. This CDR3 contains 14 residues. CDR3 sequence: CASSPDSGTDTQYF. CDR3 nucleotides: TGCGCCAGCAGCCCAGATAGTGGCACAGATACGCAGTACTTT.

As for this clonotype: A much larger clonotype is one base distant, so this may be a read error. No conserved phenylalanine or tryptophan is present at the end of the CDR3, so a read error is the likely explanation. V and J are TRBV2 and TRBJ1-1; D gene uncertain. The V gene lost 1 base and the J gene lost 0 bases, with 12 bases spanning the gap. Germline CDR1 is SNHLY and CDR2 is FYNNEI. The CDR3 has 16 amino acids. Written as DNA, the CDR3 is TGTGCCAGCAGTGAAGGTGTAGGGCGGATGAACACTGAAGCTTTCTTG. Translating it yields CASSEGVGRMNTEAFL.

Concerning this clonotype itself: The conserved closing phenylalanine or tryptophan is absent in this CDR3, likely reflecting a read error. Because the CDR3's place on the DNA is in doubt, the DNA is left out and the CDR3 is given as listed by TCRdb. The rearrangement uses TRBV7-2 and TRBJ1-2. Both ends counted, the CDR3 spans 15 residues. The germline V gene has CDR1 SGHTA and CDR2 FQGNSA. The CDR3 sequence is CASSYKPVENYGYPS.

This clonotype was picked up a small number of times. A much larger clone differs by one base, so this may be a read error. The chain employs TRBV9 and TRBJ1-2, with D unresolved. Germline CDR1 and CDR2: SGDLS and YYNGEE. The CDR3 extends over 15 amino acids. CDR3 DNA sequence: TGTGCCAGCAGCGTCGGACGCTACCCCTTCTATGGCTCCACCTTC. It is translated as CASSVGRYPFYGSTF.